Below are 23 T cell receptor beta chains sequenced from a single sample in a study of cytomegalovirus exposure and HLA in healthy donors (dated by TCRdb to 2016 to 2017). The library was built by means of the immunoSEQ multiplex PCR assay. The multiplex PCR relied on a mix of 60 forward primers for TCR Vbeta segments and 13 reverse primers for TCR Jbeta segments. Here the immuneACCESS table is served through TCRdb, limited to in-frame sequences with V and J called. Missing clones are a known gap in these copies; in checked studies unresolved V genes cover under half, and the rest lacks a known reason. Within this sample are over 100,000 clones, with roughly 80% of them counted one time only. 1.5% of the sample rests with the top ten. The sample taken for sequencing was PBMCs. The receptors here all came from a female donor in good health and CMV-seronegative.

The chain recombines TRBV19 with TRBJ1-2; 8 positions match TRBD1. The CDR3 is 14 amino acids. The V gene end was trimmed by 6 bases and the J gene end by 7 bases; junction bases not matched to a gene: 10. The V gene's germline CDR1 is LNHDA and CDR2 SQIVND (reference sequence). For the CDR3, the DNA is TGTGCCAGTAGCCGGGGTCAGGGGGCCACTGGCTACACCTTC. Its translation: CASSRGQGATGYTF.

The chain couples TRBV7-3 to TRBJ1-1, with D possibly being TRBD1 (6 bases). Germline lookup yields CDR1 SGHTA and CDR2 FQGTGA. V lost 3 bases to trimming and J lost 1 base, with 15 bases between them. The CDR3 contains 16 residues. CDR3 sequence (DNA): TGTGCCAGCAGCTTCATTTTGGCAGGGGCGAACACTGAAGCTTTCTTT. This translates into CASSFILAGANTEAFF. The whole variable domain, filled in from reference TRBV7-3 and TRBJ1-1, reads GAGVSQTPSNKVTEKGKYVELRCDPISGHTALYWYRQSLGQGPEFLIYFQGTGAADDSGLPNDRFFAVRPEGSVSTLKIQRTERGDSAVYLCASSFILAGANTEAFFGQGTRLTVV.

The genes are TRBV5-8 and TRBJ1-3, with TRBD1 as a possible D gene (6 bases). This CDR3 comprises 15 residues. In germline, CDR1 is SGHTS, CDR2 YDEGEE. Trimming pared 0 bases from V and 4 bases from J, leaving 11 bases between. The CDR3 loop reads CASSLDRAGGNTIYF. Written as DNA, the CDR3 is TGTGCCAGCAGCTTGGACAGGGCTGGGGGAAACACCATATATTTT.

The chain has TRBV15 and TRBJ2-5; 9 nucleotides match TRBD2. The germline gives CDR1 LNHNV, CDR2 YYDKDF (reference sequence). The trim removed 1 base at V and 2 bases at J, leaving 8 bases unmatched. CDR3 length: 17 amino acids. CDR3 DNA sequence: TGTGCCACCAGCAGAGTATCGGGGCTAGCGGGACAAGAGACCCAGTACTTC. This gives the protein CATSRVSGLAGQETQYF.

The chain's CDR3 is CASSWSGTDSYEQYF. CDR3 nucleotides: TGTGCCAGCAGCTGGTCCGGGACAGACTCCTACGAGCAGTACTTC. This sequence joins TRBV27 and TRBJ2-7, with 7 positions matching TRBD1. The ends lost 6 bases at V and 0 bases at J; junction bases unmatched: 8. Per germline, CDR1 MNHEY and CDR2 SMNVEV (reference sequence). The CDR3 loop spans 15 amino acids.

The gene calls are TRBV6-6 and TRBJ2-1; D remains ambiguous. This CDR3 region has 15 residues. Germline lookup yields CDR1 MNHNY and CDR2 SVGAGI (reference sequence). Trimming cost V 6 bases and J 4 bases, with 16 bases left between them. The CDR3 loop is CASRGGKSIYNEQFF. As DNA, the CDR3 is TGTGCCAGCAGAGGCGGAAAGAGCATATACAATGAGCAGTTCTTC.

The gene calls are TRBV2 and TRBJ2-7; possible D gene TRBD1, 6 bases. The CDR3 has 13 amino acids. Deletions cut 7 bases from V and 0 bases from J, with 10 bases between. Germline V gene lookup returns CDR1 SNHLY and CDR2 FYNNEI. The CDR3 sequence: CASNQGTSYEQYF. Written as DNA, the CDR3 is TGTGCCAGCAACCAGGGGACCTCCTACGAGCAGTACTTC.

The V call is TRBV28, the J call TRBJ1-2, with TRBD1 identical over 9 bases. Germline CDR1 MDHEN, CDR2 SYDVKM. V lost 4 bases and J lost 4; bases outside the gene matches: 7. CDR3 size: 15 residues. CDR3 sequence: CASSSQTGGGYGYTF. CDR3 in DNA: TGTGCCAGCAGTTCCCAGACAGGGGGTGGCTATGGCTACACCTTC.

This clone was counted a single time. The chain links TRBV19 to TRBJ2-4, with D possibly being TRBD2 (6 bases). The CDR3 has 14 amino acids. The ends were cut back, 3 bases at V and 6 bases at J, with 12 bases in the middle. Per the germline V gene, CDR1 is LNHDA and CDR2 is SQIVND (reference sequence). The CDR3 spells CASSIGGVGNIQYF. The CDR3 nucleotides read TGTGCCAGTAGTATTGGAGGGGTGGGAAACATTCAGTACTTC.

This clone was detected only a few times. The chain recombines TRBV9 with TRBJ1-1, with D perhaps matching TRBD1 (6 bases). CDR1 is SGDLS, CDR2 YYNGEE, per germline. The V and J ends lost 3 bases and 5 bases respectively, with 14 bases between them. The CDR3 spans 14 residues. The CDR3 reads CASSGGQRGTEAFF. DNA for the CDR3: TGTGCCAGCAGCGGGGGGCAGAGGGGGACTGAAGCTTTCTTT.

This clone was picked up a small number of times. V gene TRBV5-1 combines with J gene TRBJ1-5; D gene ambiguous. The V gene's germline CDR1 is SGHRS and CDR2 YFSETQ. This CDR3 has 13 amino acids. V dropped 0 bases and J dropped 7 bases, with 8 bases sitting between them. CDR3 nucleotide sequence: TGCGCCAGCAGCTTGGGCACAGAACAGCCCCAGCATTTT. This translates into CASSLGTEQPQHF.

This clone showed up just a few times. The chain has TRBV2 and TRBJ2-1; D is unclear. V dropped 0 bases and J dropped 6 bases, with 9 bases sitting between them. Germline lookup yields CDR1 SNHLY and CDR2 FYNNEI. There are 14 residues in the CDR3. CDR3 coding DNA: TGTGCCAGCAGTGAAGCGGAGACTGGCAATGAGCAGTTCTTC. Encoded protein: CASSEAETGNEQFF.

Of note for this clone: A read error may account for a junction end that differs from germline. The V call is TRBV7-7, the J call TRBJ2-7, with a possible D match to TRBD2 (6 bases). Germline V gene lookup returns CDR1 SSHAT and CDR2 FNYEAQ (reference sequence). The CDR3 has 13 residues. The CDR3 DNA reads TGTGCTAGCAGCCGACTCCAGGGAGGCGAGCAGTACTTC. It codes for CASSRLQGGEQYF.

The chain has TRBV28 and TRBJ2-3, with 7 bases lining up with TRBD2. The ends lost 3 bases at V and 1 base at J; junction bases unmatched: 4. CDR1 is MDHEN, CDR2 SYDVKM, per germline. This CDR3 region has 15 residues. Here the CDR3 DNA reads TGTGCCAGCAGTTTCCCAGGGAGGGGCACAGATACGCAGTATTTT. Encoded protein: CASSFPGRGTDTQYF.

This rearrangement joins TRBV18 to TRBJ2-7, with 8 positions matching TRBD1. The CDR3 has 14 amino acids. Germline V lookup: CDR1 KGHSH, CDR2 LQKENI. V trimming: 5 bases; J trimming: 3 bases; junction bases outside the gene matches: 6. Here the CDR3 reads CASSTGTGLYEQYF. The CDR3 nucleotides are TGTGCCAGCTCAACCGGGACAGGCCTCTACGAGCAGTACTTC.

The genes are TRBV2 and TRBJ2-5, with TRBD1 as a possible D gene (6 bases). Germline values: CDR1 SNHLY, CDR2 FYNNEI. V lost 6 bases to trimming and J lost 2 bases, with 13 bases between them. The CDR3 loop spans 14 amino acids. The CDR3 here is CASSDRTAQETQYF. CDR3 sequence (DNA): TGTGCCAGCAGCGACAGGACAGCACAAGAGACCCAGTACTTC. Based on the CDR3 plus reference TRBV2 and TRBJ2-5, the full variable domain is EPEVTQTPSHQVTQMGQEVILRCVPISNHLYFYWYRQILGQKVEFLVSFYNNEISEKSEIFDDQFSVERPDGSNFTLKIRSTKLEDSAMYFCASSDRTAQETQYFGPGTRLLVL.

In DNA form, the CDR3 reads TGTGCCAGCAGCGACACCGGGACAGGACTCTACGAGCAGTACTTC. It is translated as CASSDTGTGLYEQYF. The rearrangement joins TRBV5-6 to TRBJ2-7, with 8 bases that match TRBD1. The CDR3 is 15 residues long. Germline V CDR1 and CDR2: SGHDT, YYEEEE. V gave up 4 bases and J gave up 3 bases; unmatched junction bases: 9.

The CDR3 reads CASRGQGGEKLFF. The CDR3 region has the DNA TGTGCCAGCAGGGGACAGGGAGGAGAAAAACTGTTTTTT. The V and J genes are TRBV28 and TRBJ1-4; 9 bases fit TRBD1. The junction had 4 bases not matched to a gene; V was cut back by 6 bases and J by 8 bases. Germline V gene lookup returns CDR1 MDHEN and CDR2 SYDVKM. The CDR3 extends over 13 amino acids.

The chain employs TRBV10-3 and TRBJ2-3, with D possibly being TRBD1 (5 bases). From germline, CDR1 is ENHRY and CDR2 SYGVKD. Between the trimmed V and J ends, which lost 8 bases and 4 bases, there was a span of 19 bases. This CDR3 has 15 residues. Here the CDR3 DNA reads TGTGCCATCGCCACACCAGGACAACCTTCAGATACGCAGTATTTT. This gives the protein CAIATPGQPSDTQYF.

The chain is built from TRBV6-1 and TRBJ2-7, with 8 bases identical to TRBD2. CDR3 length equals 14 residues. Germline V gives CDR1 MNHNS, CDR2 SASEGT. V dropped 6 bases and J dropped 3; count of bases not matched to a gene: 7. CDR3 sequence: CASRTGLEGYEQYF. In nucleotides, the CDR3 is TGTGCCAGCAGGACGGGACTAGAGGGCTACGAGCAGTACTTC.

The chain links TRBV27 to TRBJ2-5, with 12 bases lining up with TRBD2. CDR1 and CDR2 from the germline V gene are MNHEY and SMNVEV (reference sequence). CDR3 length equals 20 residues. Trimming removed 6 bases from V and 5 bases from J; junction bases left unmatched: 22. CDR3 in DNA: TGTGCCAGCAGCCCCCGCCCAGGGGGAAGACTAGCGGGAGTTTGGGAGACCCAGTACTTC. Translation: CASSPRPGGRLAGVWETQYF.

This clone was found once. This chain links TRBV9 with TRBJ2-7; 7 bases line up with TRBD1. Germline CDR1 reads SGDLS; CDR2 reads YYNGEE. J was trimmed by 2 bases and V by 0 bases; bases with no gene match: 2. This CDR3 contains 14 residues. Written as DNA, the CDR3 is TGTGCCAGCAGCGTAGGACAGGGTACCTACGAGCAGTACTTC. Translation: CASSVGQGTYEQYF.

The chain joins TRBV13 to TRBJ1-3; no clear D gene. Between the trimmed V and J ends, which lost 5 bases and 3 bases, there was a span of 11 bases. CDR3 length equals 14 residues. CDR1 and CDR2 (germline): PRHDT, FYEKMQ (reference sequence). The CDR3 sequence is CASSIRTSGNTIYF. Here the CDR3 DNA reads TGTGCCAGCAGCATTCGGACTAGTGGAAACACCATATATTTT. Complete variable domain (other parts from reference TRBV13 and TRBJ1-3): AAGVIQSPRHLIKEKRETATLKCYPIPRHDTVYWYQQGPGQDPQFLISFYEKMQSDKGSIPDRFSAQQFSDYHSELNMSSLELGDSALYFCASSIRTSGNTIYFGEGSWLTVV.